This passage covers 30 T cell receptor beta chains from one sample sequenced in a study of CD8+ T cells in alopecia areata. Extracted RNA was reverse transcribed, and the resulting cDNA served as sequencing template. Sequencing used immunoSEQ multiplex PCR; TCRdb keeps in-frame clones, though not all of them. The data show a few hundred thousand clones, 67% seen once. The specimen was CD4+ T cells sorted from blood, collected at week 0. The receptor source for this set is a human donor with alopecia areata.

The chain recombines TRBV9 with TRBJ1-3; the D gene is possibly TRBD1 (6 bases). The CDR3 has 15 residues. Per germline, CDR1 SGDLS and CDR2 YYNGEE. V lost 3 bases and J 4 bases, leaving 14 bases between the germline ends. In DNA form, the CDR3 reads TGTGCCAGCAGCGACCAACAGGGAGAGGGAAACACCATATATTTT. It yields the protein CASSDQQGEGNTIYF.

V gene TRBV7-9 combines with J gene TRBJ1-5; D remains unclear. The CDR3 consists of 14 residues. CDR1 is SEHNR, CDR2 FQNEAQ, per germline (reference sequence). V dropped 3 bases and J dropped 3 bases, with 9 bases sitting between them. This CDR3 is CASSFDVSNQPQHF. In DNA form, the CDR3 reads TGTGCCAGCAGCTTCGACGTCTCCAATCAGCCCCAGCATTTT. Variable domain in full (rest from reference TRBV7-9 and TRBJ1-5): DTGVSQNPRHKITKRGQNVTFRCDPISEHNRLYWYRQTLGQGPEFLTYFQNEAQLEKSRLLSDRFSAERPKGSFSTLEIQRTEQGDSAMYLCASSFDVSNQPQHFGDGTRLSIL.

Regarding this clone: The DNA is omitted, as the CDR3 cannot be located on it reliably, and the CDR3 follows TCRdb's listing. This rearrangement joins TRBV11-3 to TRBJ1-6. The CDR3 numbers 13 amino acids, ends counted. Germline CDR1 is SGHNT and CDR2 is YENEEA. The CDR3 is CASSTSYNSPLHF.

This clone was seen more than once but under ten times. The CDR3 bases are TGTGCCAGCAGCTCACAGCTCTCTGGGGCCAACGTCCTGACTTTC. Translation gives CASSSQLSGANVLTF. This rearrangement joins TRBV7-2 to TRBJ2-6; unclear D gene. Germline V gives CDR1 SGHTA, CDR2 FQGNSA. The ends were cut back, 4 bases at V and 0 bases at J, with 7 bases in the middle. The CDR3 has 15 residues.

Written as DNA, the CDR3 is TGTGCCTGGAGTCGGCAAATCTCCTACAATGAGCAGTTCTTC. Its protein is CAWSRQISYNEQFF. J is TRBJ2-1 and V is TRBV30; D unclear. Germline CDR1 and CDR2: GTSNPN and SVGIG (reference sequence). CDR3 length: 14 amino acids. Trimming took 2 bases from V and 0 from J, leaving 8 bases between them.

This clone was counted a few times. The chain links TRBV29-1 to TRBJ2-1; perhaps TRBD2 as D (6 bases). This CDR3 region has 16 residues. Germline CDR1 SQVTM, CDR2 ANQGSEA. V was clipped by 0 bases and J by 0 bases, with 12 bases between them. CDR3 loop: CSVEEGTGSSYNEQFF. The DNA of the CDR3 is TGCAGCGTTGAAGAGGGGACTGGGAGCTCCTACAATGAGCAGTTCTTC.

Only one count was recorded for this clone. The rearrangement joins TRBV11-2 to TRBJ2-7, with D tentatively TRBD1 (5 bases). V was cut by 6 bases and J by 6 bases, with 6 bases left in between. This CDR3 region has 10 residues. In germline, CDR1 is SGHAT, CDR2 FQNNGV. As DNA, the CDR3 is TGTGCCAGCAGAGGGGTCGAGCAGTACTTC. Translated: CASRGVEQYF.

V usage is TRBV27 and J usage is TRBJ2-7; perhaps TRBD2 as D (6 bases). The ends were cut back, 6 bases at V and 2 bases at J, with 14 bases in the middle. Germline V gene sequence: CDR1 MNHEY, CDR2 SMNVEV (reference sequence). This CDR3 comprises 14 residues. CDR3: CASSPPAGPYEQYF. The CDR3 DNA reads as TGTGCCAGCAGCCCTCCAGCGGGCCCCTACGAGCAGTACTTC.

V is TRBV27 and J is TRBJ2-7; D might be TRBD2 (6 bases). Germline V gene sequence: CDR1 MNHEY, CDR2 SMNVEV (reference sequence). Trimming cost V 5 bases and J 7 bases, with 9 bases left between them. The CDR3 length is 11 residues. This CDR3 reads CASSQGGEQYF. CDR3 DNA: TGTGCCAGCAGTCAGGGAGGTGAGCAGTACTTC.

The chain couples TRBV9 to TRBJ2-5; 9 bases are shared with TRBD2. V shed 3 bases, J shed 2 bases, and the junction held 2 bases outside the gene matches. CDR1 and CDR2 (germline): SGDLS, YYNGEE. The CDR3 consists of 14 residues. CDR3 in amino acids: CASSAGLAQETQYF. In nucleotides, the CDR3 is TGTGCCAGCAGCGCGGGACTAGCACAAGAGACCCAGTACTTC.

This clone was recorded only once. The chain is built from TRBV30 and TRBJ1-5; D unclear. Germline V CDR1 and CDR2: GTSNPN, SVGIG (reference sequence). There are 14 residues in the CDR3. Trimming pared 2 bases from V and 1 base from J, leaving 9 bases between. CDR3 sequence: CAWSTGRSNQPQHF. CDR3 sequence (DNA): TGTGCCTGGAGTACCGGGCGCAGCAATCAGCCCCAGCATTTT.

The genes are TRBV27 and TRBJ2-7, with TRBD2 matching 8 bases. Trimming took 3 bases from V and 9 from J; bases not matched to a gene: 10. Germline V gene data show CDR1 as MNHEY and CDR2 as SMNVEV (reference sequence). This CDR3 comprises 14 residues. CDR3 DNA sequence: TGTGCCAGCAGTTTTAGGGGCGGGGGGACCCTGCAGTACTTC. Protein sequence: CASSFRGGGTLQYF.

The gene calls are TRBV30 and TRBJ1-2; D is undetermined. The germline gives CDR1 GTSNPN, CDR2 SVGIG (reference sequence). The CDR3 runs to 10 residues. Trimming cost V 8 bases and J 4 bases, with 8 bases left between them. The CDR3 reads CARYAYGYTF. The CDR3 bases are TGTGCCAGATATGCCTATGGCTACACCTTC.

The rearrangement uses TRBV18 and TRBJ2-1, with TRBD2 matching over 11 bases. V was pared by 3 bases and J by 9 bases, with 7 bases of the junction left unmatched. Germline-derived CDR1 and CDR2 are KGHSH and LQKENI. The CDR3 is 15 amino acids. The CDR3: CASSPLAGGPPEQFF. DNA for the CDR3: TGTGCCAGCTCACCTTTAGCGGGGGGGCCTCCTGAGCAGTTCTTC.

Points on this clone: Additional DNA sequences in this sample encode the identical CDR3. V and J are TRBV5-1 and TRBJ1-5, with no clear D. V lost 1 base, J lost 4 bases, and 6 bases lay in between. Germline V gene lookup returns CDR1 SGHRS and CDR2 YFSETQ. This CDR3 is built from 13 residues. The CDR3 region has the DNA TGCGCCAGCAGCTTGTCGGCAAATCAGCCCCAGCATTTT. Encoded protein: CASSLSANQPQHF.

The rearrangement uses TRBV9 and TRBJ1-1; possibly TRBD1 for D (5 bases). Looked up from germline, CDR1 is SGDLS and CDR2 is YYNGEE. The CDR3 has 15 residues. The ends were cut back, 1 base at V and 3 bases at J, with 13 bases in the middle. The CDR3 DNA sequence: TGTGCCAGCAGCGTAAGGGGCGTGGGCGACACTGAAGCTTTCTTT. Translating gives CASSVRGVGDTEAFF.

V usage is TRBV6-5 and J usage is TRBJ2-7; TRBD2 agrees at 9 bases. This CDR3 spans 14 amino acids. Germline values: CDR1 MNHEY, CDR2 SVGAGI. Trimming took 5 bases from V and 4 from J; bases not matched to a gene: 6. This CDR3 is CASSLGLATYEQYF. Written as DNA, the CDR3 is TGTGCCAGCAGTCTCGGACTAGCGACATACGAGCAGTACTTC.

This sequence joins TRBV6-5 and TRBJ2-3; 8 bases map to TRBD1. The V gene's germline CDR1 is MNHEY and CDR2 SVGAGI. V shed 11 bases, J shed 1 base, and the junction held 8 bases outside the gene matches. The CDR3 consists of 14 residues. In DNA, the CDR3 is TGTGCCTCTCATAAGGGACAGGGCACAGATACGCAGTATTTT. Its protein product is CASHKGQGTDTQYF.

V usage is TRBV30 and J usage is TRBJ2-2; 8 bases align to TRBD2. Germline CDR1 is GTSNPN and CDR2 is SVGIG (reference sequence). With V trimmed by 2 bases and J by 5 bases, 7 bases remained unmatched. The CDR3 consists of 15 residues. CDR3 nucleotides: TGTGCCTGGAGTCCGAGAACTAGCGGTACCGGGGAGCTGTTTTTT. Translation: CAWSPRTSGTGELFF.

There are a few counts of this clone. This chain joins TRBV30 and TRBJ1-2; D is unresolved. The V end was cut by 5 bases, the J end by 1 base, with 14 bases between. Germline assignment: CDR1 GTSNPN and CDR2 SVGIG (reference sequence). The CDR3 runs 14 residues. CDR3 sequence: CAWALAGVNYGYTF. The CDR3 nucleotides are TGTGCCTGGGCGCTGGCGGGAGTTAACTATGGCTACACCTTC.

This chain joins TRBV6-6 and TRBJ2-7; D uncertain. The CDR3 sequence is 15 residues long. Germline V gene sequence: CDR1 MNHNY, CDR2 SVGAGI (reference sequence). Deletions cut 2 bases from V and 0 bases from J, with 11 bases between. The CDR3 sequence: CASSYVSVSSYEQYF. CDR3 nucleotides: TGTGCCAGCAGTTACGTGTCTGTGAGCTCCTACGAGCAGTACTTC.

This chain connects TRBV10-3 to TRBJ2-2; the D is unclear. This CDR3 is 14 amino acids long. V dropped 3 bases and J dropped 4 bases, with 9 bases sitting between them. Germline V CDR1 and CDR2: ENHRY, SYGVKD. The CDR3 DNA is TGTGCCATCAGTGACACAGAAACCACCGGGGAGCTGTTTTTT. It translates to CAISDTETTGELFF.

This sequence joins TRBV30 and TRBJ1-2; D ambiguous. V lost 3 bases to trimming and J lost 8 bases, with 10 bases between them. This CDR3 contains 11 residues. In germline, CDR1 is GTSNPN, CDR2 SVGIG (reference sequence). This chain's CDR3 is CAWRAAGGYTF. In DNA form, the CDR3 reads TGTGCCTGGAGGGCAGCGGGGGGCTACACCTTC.

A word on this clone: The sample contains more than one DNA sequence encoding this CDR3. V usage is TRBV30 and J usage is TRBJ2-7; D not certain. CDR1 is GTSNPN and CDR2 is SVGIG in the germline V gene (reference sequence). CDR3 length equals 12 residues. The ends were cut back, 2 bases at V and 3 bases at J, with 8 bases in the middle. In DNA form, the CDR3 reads TGTGCCTGGAGTTTGTCAGACTACGAGCAGTACTTC. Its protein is CAWSLSDYEQYF. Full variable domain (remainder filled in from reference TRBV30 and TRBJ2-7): SQTIHQWPATLVQPVGSPLSLECTVEGTSNPNLYWYRQAAGRGLQLLFYSVGIGQISSEVPQNLSASRPQDRQFILSSKKLLLSDSGFYLCAWSLSDYEQYFGPGTRLTVT.

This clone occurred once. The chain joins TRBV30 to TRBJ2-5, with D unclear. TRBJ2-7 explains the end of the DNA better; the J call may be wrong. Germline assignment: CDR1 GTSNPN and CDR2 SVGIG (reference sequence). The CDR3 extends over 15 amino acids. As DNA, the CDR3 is TGTGCCTGGAGACCTCGAGCCTTAAGCTCCTACGAGCAGTACTTC. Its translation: CAWRPRALSSYEQYF.

CDR3: CASRVTQDSYGYTF. CDR3 nucleotide sequence: TGTGCCAGCAGGGTTACGCAGGACAGTTATGGCTACACCTTC. The rearrangement uses TRBV7-2 and TRBJ1-2; weak D call: TRBD1 (6 bases). V was clipped by 6 bases and J by 5 bases, with 16 bases between them. Germline CDR1 SGHTA, CDR2 FQGNSA. This CDR3 region has 14 residues.

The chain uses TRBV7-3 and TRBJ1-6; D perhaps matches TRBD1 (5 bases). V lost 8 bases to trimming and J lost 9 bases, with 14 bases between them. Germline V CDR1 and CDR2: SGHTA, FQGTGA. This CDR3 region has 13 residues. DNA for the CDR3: TGTGCCAGCGGGGGAACCATCGGTTCACCCCTCCACTTT. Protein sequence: CASGGTIGSPLHF.

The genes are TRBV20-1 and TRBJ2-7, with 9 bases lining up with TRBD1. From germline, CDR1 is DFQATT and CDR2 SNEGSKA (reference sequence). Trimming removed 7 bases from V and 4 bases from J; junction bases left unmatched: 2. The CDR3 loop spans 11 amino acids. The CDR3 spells CSVGTGYEQYF. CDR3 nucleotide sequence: TGCAGTGTTGGGACAGGGTACGAGCAGTACTTC.

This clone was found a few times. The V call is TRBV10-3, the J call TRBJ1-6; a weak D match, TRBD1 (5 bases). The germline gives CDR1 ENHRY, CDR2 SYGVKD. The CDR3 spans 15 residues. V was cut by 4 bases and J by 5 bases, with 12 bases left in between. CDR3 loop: CAISVRGWDNSPLHF. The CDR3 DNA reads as TGTGCCATCAGTGTAAGGGGCTGGGATAATTCACCCCTCCACTTT.

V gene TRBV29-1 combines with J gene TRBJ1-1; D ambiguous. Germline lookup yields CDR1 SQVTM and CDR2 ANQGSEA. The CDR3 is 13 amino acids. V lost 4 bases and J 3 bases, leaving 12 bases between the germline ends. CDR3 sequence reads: CSVVMGSHTEAFF. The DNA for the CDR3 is TGCAGCGTTGTTATGGGGAGCCACACTGAAGCTTTCTTT.